The rows below give T cell receptor beta chains drawn from one sample of a study of shared clonotypes between healthy human individuals. The assay was immunoSEQ multiplex PCR, and TCRdb's table has in-frame clones only and misses some. Among over 2,000,000 clones listed, over 85% were seen once. Specimen: naive CD8+ T cells from PBMCs. The receptors derive from a man in his late teens or twenties in good health. Some clones in this sample may be carry-over from other donors' samples. Each CDR3 is given with its conserved first and last residue. A D gene is named only where the DNA matches it firmly. Clone size, where shown, is once, few, many, or a class for clones that have expanded.

J gene: TRBJ1-1; D gene: -; clone size: few; V gene: TRBV7-9; CDR3 DNA: TGTGCCAGCCTACCGGAGCTTGGACAAAAGAACACTGAAGCTTTCTTT; CDR3 protein: CASLPELGQKNTEAFF
J gene: TRBJ2-7; D gene: TRBD2; clone size: -; V gene: TRBV6-9; CDR3 DNA: TGTGCCAGCAGTCAGAATCCGGGACTAGTATTATACGAGCAGTACTTC; CDR3 protein: CASSQNPGLVLYEQYF
J gene: TRBJ2-1; D gene: TRBD2; clone size: -; V gene: TRBV5-1; CDR3 DNA: TGCGCCAGCAGCTGGGAACTAGCGGGAGGAAAAGAGCAGTTCTTC; CDR3 protein: CASSWELAGGKEQFF
J gene: TRBJ2-3; D gene: -; clone size: -; V gene: TRBV29-1; CDR3 DNA: TGCAGCGTTCTGAAAGGGGGGACCCAAAGAACTAGAAGCACAGATACGCAGTATTTT; CDR3 protein: CSVLKGGTQRTRSTDTQYF
J gene: TRBJ2-2; D gene: -; clone size: few; V gene: TRBV19; CDR3 DNA: TGTGCCAGTAACAATAACGGGGCTTTCAGCGGGGAGCTGTTTTTT; CDR3 protein: CASNNNGAFSGELFF
J gene: TRBJ2-3; D gene: -; clone size: -; V gene: TRBV27; CDR3 DNA: TGTGCCAGCAGTTTATTGGGGGGCACAGATACGCAGTATTTT; CDR3 protein: CASSLLGGTDTQYF
J gene: TRBJ2-7; D gene: -; clone size: -; V gene: TRBV7-9; CDR3 DNA: TGTGCCAGCAGCTTCGACAGGAGCTCCTACGAGCAGTACTTC; CDR3 protein: CASSFDRSSYEQYF
J gene: TRBJ2-1; D gene: -; clone size: -; V gene: TRBV15; CDR3 DNA: TGTGCCACCAGCAGGGACAAGGAGCAGTTCTTC; CDR3 protein: CATSRDKEQFF
J gene: TRBJ2-3; D gene: TRBD2; clone size: -; V gene: TRBV27; CDR3 DNA: TGTGCCAGCAGTTTGGGACTAATAAACACAGATACGCAGTATTTT; CDR3 protein: CASSLGLINTDTQYF
J gene: TRBJ2-5; D gene: TRBD1; clone size: -; V gene: TRBV29-1; CDR3 DNA: TGCAGCGTGAAACGGACAGGGCTCCCTCGGGAGACCCAGTACTTC; CDR3 protein: CSVKRTGLPRETQYF
J gene: TRBJ1-2; D gene: -; clone size: few; V gene: TRBV19; CDR3 DNA: TGTGCCAGTAGTATTTACAGTCGGCATGGCTACACCTTC; CDR3 protein: CASSIYSRHGYTF
J gene: TRBJ2-2; D gene: -; clone size: -; V gene: TRBV6-6; CDR3 DNA: TGTGCCAGCAGTTACTCTTCAGGGTGGGAGCTGTTTTTT; CDR3 protein: CASSYSSGWELFF
J gene: TRBJ1-1; D gene: -; clone size: -; V gene: TRBV27; CDR3 DNA: TGTGCCAGCAGTTCCTCTCCGAGGGCGGAAGCTTTCTTT; CDR3 protein: CASSSSPRAEAFF
J gene: TRBJ2-1; D gene: TRBD2; clone size: -; V gene: TRBV30; CDR3 DNA: TGTGCCTGGAGTGTAGTAGGGATGGCTAGCGGGATTAGGATAACCTACAATGAGCAGTTCTTC; CDR3 protein: CAWSVVGMASGIRITYNEQFF
J gene: TRBJ1-2; D gene: -; clone size: -; V gene: TRBV29-1; CDR3 DNA: TGCAGCGTTGGATTGGGTGGGCACTGGAACTATGGCTACACCTTC; CDR3 protein: CSVGLGGHWNYGYTF
J gene: TRBJ2-2; D gene: -; clone size: -; V gene: TRBV28; CDR3 DNA: TGTGCCAGCAGACCACCCGGGCGGCGGTACACCGGGGAGCTGTTTTTT; CDR3 protein: CASRPPGRRYTGELFF
J gene: TRBJ1-2; D gene: -; clone size: -; V gene: TRBV6-6; CDR3 DNA: TGTGCCAGCTGGGAGAGCTATGGCTACACCTTC; CDR3 protein: CASWESYGYTF
J gene: TRBJ1-2; D gene: TRBD1; clone size: -; V gene: TRBV5-1; CDR3 DNA: TGCGCCAGCAGCTCCAGGGACAGCGACTATGGCTACACCTTC; CDR3 protein: CASSSRDSDYGYTF
J gene: TRBJ2-5; D gene: -; clone size: -; V gene: TRBV9; CDR3 DNA: TGTGCCAGCAGCGCCGAGGGCCTCCAAGAGACCCAGTACTTC; CDR3 protein: CASSAEGLQETQYF
J gene: TRBJ2-7; D gene: TRBD2; clone size: once; V gene: TRBV7-9; CDR3 DNA: TGTGCCAGCAGCCTCGGGGGGGCAACCTACGAGCAGTACTTC; CDR3 protein: CASSLGGATYEQYF
J gene: TRBJ2-3; D gene: -; clone size: -; V gene: TRBV6-5; CDR3 DNA: TGTGCCAGCAGTTACTCGGGGGGCACAGATACGCAGTATTTT; CDR3 protein: CASSYSGGTDTQYF
J gene: TRBJ2-1; D gene: -; clone size: -; V gene: TRBV7-9; CDR3 DNA: TGTGCCAGCAGCGACCTGGGCGCCGAGCAGTTCTTC; CDR3 protein: CASSDLGAEQFF
J gene: TRBJ2-5; D gene: -; clone size: -; V gene: TRBV28; CDR3 DNA: TGTGCCAGCAGTTTCGGACAGTGGGAGACCCAGTACTTC; CDR3 protein: CASSFGQWETQYF
J gene: TRBJ1-2; D gene: -; clone size: -; V gene: TRBV4-3; CDR3 DNA: TGCGCCAGCAGCCAAGTGAGAGAAGGGGTCCGCTACACCTTC; CDR3 protein: CASSQVREGVRYTF
J gene: TRBJ1-5; D gene: TRBD1; clone size: -; V gene: TRBV19; CDR3 DNA: TGTGCCAGTAGTATATTGACAGGGGGCAATCAGCCCCAGCATTTT; CDR3 protein: CASSILTGGNQPQHF
J gene: TRBJ2-1; D gene: TRBD2; clone size: -; V gene: TRBV28; CDR3 DNA: TGTGCCAGCAGTTTATTAGGACTAGCGGGCGGTGAGCAGTTCTTC; CDR3 protein: CASSLLGLAGGEQFF
J gene: TRBJ2-3; D gene: TRBD2; clone size: -; V gene: TRBV27; CDR3 DNA: TGTGCCAGCAGTTTCCAGCCGAGCGGGGCAGATACGCAGTATTTT; CDR3 protein: CASSFQPSGADTQYF
J gene: TRBJ2-7; D gene: -; clone size: -; V gene: TRBV28; CDR3 DNA: TGTGCCAGCCAGTTTTCCTACGAGCAGTACTTC; CDR3 protein: CASQFSYEQYF
J gene: TRBJ2-1; D gene: -; clone size: once; V gene: TRBV7-8; CDR3 DNA: TGTGCCAGCAGCTTAGCGCAGGGAAGCCGGAGTAGCCATGAGCAGTTCTTC; CDR3 protein: CASSLAQGSRSSHEQFF
J gene: TRBJ2-2; D gene: -; clone size: -; V gene: TRBV7-6; CDR3 DNA: TGTGCCAGCTTCTCCCAGGGGGGAAACACCGGGGAGCTGTTTTTT; CDR3 protein: CASFSQGGNTGELFF
J gene: TRBJ2-7; D gene: -; clone size: -; V gene: TRBV27; CDR3 DNA: TGTGCCAGCAGTCCGACCCCACGGGTTGCCGAGCAGTACTTC; CDR3 protein: CASSPTPRVAEQYF
J gene: TRBJ2-7; D gene: -; clone size: once; V gene: TRBV6-5; CDR3 DNA: TGTGCCAGCAGTAATAGTTTATCCTCCTACGAGCAGTACTTC; CDR3 protein: CASSNSLSSYEQYF
J gene: TRBJ2-2; D gene: TRBD2; clone size: -; V gene: TRBV27; CDR3 DNA: TGTGCCAGCAGTCTCACTAGCGGGAAGGGATGGGGTACCGGGGAGCTGTTTTTT; CDR3 protein: CASSLTSGKGWGTGELFF